The rows below give T cell receptor beta chains drawn from one sample of a study of blood T cell repertoires in COVID-19. Sequencing was performed with immunoSEQ multiplex PCR; in TCRdb, only in-frame clones are kept and a portion is missing. The data contain 50,000 to 65,000 clones, approximately 89% of them seen just once; the ten biggest clones take up 16%. The specimen sequenced was peripheral blood. The receptors originated from a human donor in a cohort sampled during active COVID-19. CDR3s leave out the opening cysteine and the closing phenylalanine or tryptophan.

V gene	J gene	CDR3 length	CDR3 protein
TRBV7-2	TRBJ2-4	11	ASSLGGGNIQY
TRBV5-1	TRBJ2-7	11	ASRRLTGNEQY
TRBV30	TRBJ2-7	13	AWSARDRGSYEQY
TRBV9	TRBJ2-1	13	ASSGTSRSYNEQF
TRBV5-8	TRBJ2-2	15	ASSPQSRTANTGELF
TRBV3-1/TRBV3-2	TRBJ2-1	13	ASSQGGGVYNEQF
TRBV5-6	TRBJ1-4	13	ASSSRQGALEKLF
TRBV7-9	TRBJ2-7	11	ASSLMGAGEQY
TRBV19	TRBJ2-7	13	ASSQLAGVTYEQY
TRBV11-1	TRBJ2-2	12	ASSDSRTAGELF
TRBV2	TRBJ1-2	13	ASSETEQGARGYT
TRBV3-1/TRBV3-2	TRBJ1-1	12	ASSLRQSNTEAF
TRBV7-6	TRBJ1-5	13	ASSPLTGLGQPQH
TRBV10-3	TRBJ1-1	13	AIRKETEGDTEAF
TRBV21-1	TRBJ2-7	11	ASTRTGVREQY
TRBV10-3	TRBJ2-2	12	ATSTSGNTGELF
TRBV14	TRBJ2-3	12	ASSQGQGRDTQY
TRBV18	TRBJ1-6	12	ASSPGTGDSPLH
TRBV7-8	TRBJ2-7	13	ASSSSGTAAYEQY
TRBV10-2	TRBJ1-2	13	ASRGDRGHCYGYT
TRBV27	TRBJ2-7	14	ASSLNFDRESYEQY
TRBV7-2	TRBJ2-2	13	ASSRERGRDGELF
TRBV3-1/TRBV3-2	TRBJ1-1	11	ASSHRQVTEAF
TRBV6-5	TRBJ1-5	11	ASRDSFNQPQH
TRBV4-1	TRBJ2-1	10	ASSQEGREQF
TRBV5-1	TRBJ2-1	13	ASRGGITTYNEQF
TRBV5-1	TRBJ2-2	13	ASSWDSLNTGELF
TRBV7-2	TRBJ1-3	14	ASSLGAGTAGNTIY
TRBV10-1	TRBJ2-5	13	ASSDPGRTQETQY
TRBV7-9	TRBJ1-3	11	ASTTSGGNTIY
TRBV5-1	TRBJ2-5	11	ASSFSITETQY
TRBV20-1	TRBJ2-3	14	SASDPLAGGFDTQY
TRBV3-1/TRBV3-2	TRBJ2-4	9	ASSQVSKQY
TRBV6-1	TRBJ1-2	12	ASSEATGAYGYT
TRBV6-5	TRBJ1-2	13	ASSKMGGGDYGYT
TRBV11-2	TRBJ2-3	13	ASSPTGTATDTQY
TRBV7-9	TRBJ1-2	14	ASRPPTGGPNYGYT
TRBV5-1	TRBJ1-1	13	ASSLGTGLYTEAF
TRBV5-5	TRBJ2-1	16	ASSFRTSGRATYNEQF
TRBV5-6	TRBJ2-3	16	ASSSQTSGRASTDTQY
TRBV30	TRBJ2-1	14	AWSPLRSSGRHEQF
TRBV2	TRBJ1-5	11	ASSAGLRQPQH
TRBV15	TRBJ1-1	11	ATSRDLSGEAF
TRBV5-1	TRBJ2-2	13	ASSFSGQVTGELF
TRBV29-1	TRBJ1-1	10	SSQGMNTEAF
TRBV7-9	TRBJ1-4	12	ASSVGQTGEKLF
TRBV2	TRBJ2-7	12	ASSGGQTNTGQY
TRBV11-2	TRBJ2-1	13	ASTLGLAANNEQF
TRBV2	TRBJ1-1	11	ASITQGNTEAF
TRBV11-2	TRBJ2-3	15	ASSPMPTTRGTDTQY
TRBV15	TRBJ2-7	14	ATSSPGTGRLGEQY
TRBV19	TRBJ2-2	14	ASSPRTGDRTGELF
TRBV25-1	TRBJ2-3	12	ASSDPRSTDTQY
TRBV7-6	TRBJ2-3	13	ASTLRGSSTDTQY
TRBV19	TRBJ1-1	12	ASSIRREWPEAF
TRBV18	TRBJ2-7	12	ASSTGTVSYEQY
TRBV4-2	TRBJ1-5	13	ASSQAQGSGQPQH
TRBV30	TRBJ2-4	12	AWRISGTKNIQY